This TCR beta chain was obtained from a study of cytotoxic CD8 clonotypes in ibrutinib-treated CLL. This clone was observed once. Its antigen is not identified. Around 2 micrograms of genomic DNA from cryopreserved PBMCs went into TCR beta libraries. This table comes from immunoSEQ multiplex PCR, and its TCRdb copy is limited to in-frame clones, with some not included. The sample includes some 50,000 clones, 55% to 70% of them seen just once. Study-wide results and caveats: For progressing versus sustained-remission patients, sampling times were not the same.

This sample comprised PBMCs, obtained after 24 months of ibrutinib treatment. This TCR came from a human donor with chronic lymphocytic leukemia.

CDR3 in DNA: TGTGCCAGCGGGGGGACGGTGCACGGTGAAAAACTGTTTTTT. It is translated as CASGGTVHGEKLFF. The rearrangement uses TRBV2 and TRBJ1-4; D possibly corresponds to TRBD1 (5 bases). Germline CDR1 and CDR2: SNHLY and FYNNEI. The V end lost 8 bases, the J end lost 7 bases, and 17 bases lay between the germline ends. This CDR3 comprises 14 residues.